The present T cell receptor (beta chain) was sequenced within a study of blood T cell repertoires in COVID-19. About the study: Samples taken during acute and convalescent COVID-19 were collected in the United States, Italy and Spain. T cells, B-cell-depleted T cells, or PBMCs provided the cDNA or gDNA that served as material.

This CDR3 has 12 amino acids. V lost 5 bases and J 7 bases, leaving 6 bases between the germline ends. Methods used by the authors: Scientists estimated how many nucleated cells there were by amplifying reference gene primers. TCRdb's copy holds only in-frame clones and misses some; the assay was immunoSEQ multiplex PCR. The V and J calls and clone size come from that table; D and trimming were worked out from the DNA. The sample holds 250,000 to 350,000 clones; approximately 83% are singletons and the top ten take around 2.1%. V is TRBV12-3 or TRBV12-4 and J is TRBJ1-6, with unresolved D. The receptor was isolated from a woman aged 25 to 39 who had recovered from COVID-19. Sequencing input: peripheral blood. CDR3 residues: CASSIQNSPLHF. DNA for the CDR3: TGTGCCAGCAGTATACAGAATTCACCCCTCCACTTT.